One sample yielded the 22 T cell receptor beta chains listed below, sequenced in a study of cytomegalovirus exposure and HLA in healthy donors. Primers included in the PCR were 60 Vbeta and 13 Jbeta primers. TCRdb's table, derived via immunoSEQ multiplex PCR, lists solely in-frame clones and lacks some. The repertoire includes 160,000 or so clones, approximately 81% of them detected once, and around 1% sits in the top ten. What was sequenced was PBMCs. All receptors derive from a man aged 25-45 years in good health and CMV-seronegative.

The chain couples TRBV28 to TRBJ1-4, with TRBD1 matching 8 bases. In germline, CDR1 is MDHEN, CDR2 SYDVKM. The CDR3 covers 14 residues. Losses at the gene ends were 4 bases for V and 7 bases for J; bases not matched to a gene: 5. The chain's CDR3 is CASSSGQVVEKLFF. Written as DNA, the CDR3 is TGTGCCAGCAGTTCGGGACAGGTCGTTGAAAAACTGTTTTTT.

V usage is TRBV7-9 and J usage is TRBJ2-3; a possible D gene is TRBD1 (5 bases). The CDR3 runs 15 residues. With 1 base removed from V and 6 bases from J, the gap between germline ends came to 14 bases. Germline assignment: CDR1 SEHNR and CDR2 FQNEAQ (reference sequence). CDR3 residues: CASSLVTASSDTQYF. The CDR3 coding sequence is TGTGCCAGCAGCTTAGTGACAGCCTCGAGTGATACGCAGTATTTT.

This chain uses TRBV4-3 with TRBJ2-7; 8 nucleotides line up with TRBD2. Germline lookup yields CDR1 LGHNA and CDR2 YSLEER. The V segment lost 0 bases and the J segment 3 bases; nucleotides outside the gene matches: 7. The CDR3 spans 16 residues. CDR3: CASSQDLAGGNYEQYF. The CDR3 DNA is TGCGCCAGCAGCCAAGATCTCGCGGGAGGAAACTACGAGCAGTACTTC.

The V call is TRBV30, the J call TRBJ2-7, with D maybe TRBD1 (6 bases). The germline CDR1 and CDR2 sequences are GTSNPN and SVGIG (reference sequence). V was trimmed by 3 bases and J by 3 bases, leaving 18 bases between them. The CDR3 is 15 amino acids. CDR3 protein: CAWRRQVPPSYEQYF. CDR3 DNA: TGTGCCTGGAGGAGACAGGTGCCTCCGAGCTACGAGCAGTACTTC. Based on the CDR3 plus reference TRBV30 and TRBJ2-7, the full variable domain is SQTIHQWPATLVQPVGSPLSLECTVEGTSNPNLYWYRQAAGRGLQLLFYSVGIGQISSEVPQNLSASRPQDRQFILSSKKLLLSDSGFYLCAWRRQVPPSYEQYFGPGTRLTVT.

The chain carries TRBV7-6 and TRBJ1-5; 8 bases fit TRBD1. This CDR3 is 17 amino acids long. Germline CDR1 and CDR2: SGHVS and FNYEAQ. V was clipped by 3 bases and J by 4 bases; unmatched bases: 11. The CDR3 DNA follows: TGTGCCAGCAGCTTGGGGGGGACAGGTGTTACGAATCAGCCCCAGCATTTT. Translating gives CASSLGGTGVTNQPQHF.

This clone came up once. CDR3 amino acids: CASSFDLAGAYEQYF. The DNA of the CDR3 is TGTGCCAGCAGCTTTGATCTAGCGGGAGCCTACGAGCAGTACTTC. V and J are TRBV5-6 and TRBJ2-7; 10 nucleotides agree with TRBD2. Germline V gives CDR1 SGHDT, CDR2 YYEEEE. J gave up 2 bases and V 2 bases, and 4 bases lay outside the gene matches. The CDR3 contains 15 residues.

The DNA of the CDR3 is TGTGCCAGCACCGATTACGGACAGAACAATCAGCCCCAGCATTTT. This codes for CASTDYGQNNQPQHF. The chain couples TRBV5-8 to TRBJ1-5, with D maybe TRBD1 (6 bases). The CDR3 consists of 15 residues. Trimming removed 6 bases at V and 3 bases at J, with 16 bases between. From germline, CDR1 is SGHTS and CDR2 YDEGEE.

The J gene is TRBJ2-1, the V gene TRBV5-1; 10 bases match TRBD2. CDR3 length: 16 amino acids. The germline gives CDR1 SGHRS, CDR2 YFSETQ. V gave up 4 bases and J gave up 5 bases; unmatched junction bases: 9. The CDR3 region is CASSPSWTSGNNEQFF. The CDR3 DNA follows: TGCGCCAGCAGCCCATCTTGGACTAGCGGCAACAATGAGCAGTTCTTC.

The V and J genes are TRBV5-6 and TRBJ1-6, with 9 nucleotides matching TRBD1. The J segment lost 7 bases and the V segment lost 3 bases, leaving 8 bases of the junction unmatched. This CDR3 is built from 16 residues. From germline, CDR1 is SGHDT and CDR2 YYEEEE. CDR3 in amino acids: CASSWGQGRWNSPLHF. In DNA, the CDR3 is TGTGCCAGCAGCTGGGGACAGGGCCGTTGGAATTCACCCCTCCACTTT.

The chain's CDR3 is CASSTGGQLNQPQHF. CDR3 coding DNA: TGTGCCAGTAGCACCGGCGGGCAGCTCAATCAGCCCCAGCATTTT. V and J are TRBV19 and TRBJ1-5; D is unresolved. Deletions cut 6 bases from V and 3 bases from J, with 15 bases between. The CDR3 has 15 amino acids. CDR1 and CDR2 from the germline V gene are LNHDA and SQIVND (reference sequence).

V gene TRBV15 combines with J gene TRBJ2-1; TRBD2 is a possible D gene (7 bases). The CDR3 is 14 residues long. With 0 bases removed from V and 8 bases from J, the gap between germline ends came to 11 bases. CDR1 is LNHNV, CDR2 YYDKDF, per germline (reference sequence). The CDR3 DNA reads TGTGCCACCAGCAGAGACGGGGGGCCCTATGAGCAGTTCTTC. Amino acids: CATSRDGGPYEQFF.

V and J are TRBV2 and TRBJ1-2; D may be TRBD1 (5 bases). This CDR3 has 15 residues. Germline V gives CDR1 SNHLY, CDR2 FYNNEI. Between the trimmed V and J ends, which lost 2 bases and 13 bases, there was a span of 23 bases. CDR3 sequence (DNA): TGTGCCAGCAGTGAAACCCCTCGGGCAGGGATCCCCGGCACCTTC. Translating gives CASSETPRAGIPGTF.

The chain joins TRBV28 to TRBJ2-7; TRBD2 matches 8 bases. The CDR3 runs 16 residues. Germline CDR1 is MDHEN and CDR2 is SYDVKM. Trimming at V came to 5 bases and at J to 2 bases, leaving 11 bases not matched to a gene. The CDR3 sequence: CASSTGPGGEAYEQYF. CDR3 DNA: TGTGCCAGCAGTACCGGGCCCGGGGGGGAAGCCTACGAGCAGTACTTC.

The chain joins TRBV4-2 to TRBJ1-5; 9 bases map to TRBD1. The CDR3 covers 22 residues. The V and J ends lost 4 bases and 0 bases, in that order; junction bases with no gene match: 22. From germline, CDR1 is LGHNA and CDR2 YNFKEQ. Written as DNA, the CDR3 is TGTGCCAGCAGCCCTTGGGGATGGGGACAGGGAATAAGTCCAAATAGCAATCAGCCCCAGCATTTT. Protein: CASSPWGWGQGISPNSNQPQHF.

This chain links TRBV6-5 with TRBJ2-5, with D possibly being TRBD2 (6 bases). The CDR3 runs to 14 residues. Trimming took 5 bases from V and 2 from J, leaving 12 bases between them. Germline V lookup: CDR1 MNHEY, CDR2 SVGAGI. The CDR3 region has the DNA TGTGCCAGCAGTAAACTCCGGGAGCAAGAGACCCAGTACTTC. Protein sequence: CASSKLREQETQYF.

The chain uses TRBV30 and TRBJ2-7; D might be TRBD2 (5 bases). CDR3 size: 12 residues. V lost 5 bases and J lost 4, with 12 bases in between. The germline CDR1 and CDR2 sequences are GTSNPN and SVGIG (reference sequence). The CDR3 spells CAWDSGEYEQYF. The CDR3 region has the DNA TGTGCCTGGGACTCTGGGGAGTACGAGCAGTACTTC.

This chain joins TRBV5-1 and TRBJ2-4; perhaps TRBD1 as D (6 bases). V lost 4 bases to trimming and J lost 0 bases, with 20 bases between them. Germline V gene sequence: CDR1 SGHRS, CDR2 YFSETQ. The CDR3 covers 18 residues. The DNA for the CDR3 is TGCGCCAGCAGCCAAGTTATTCCGGGACAACTAGCCAAAAACATTCAGTACTTC. It yields the protein CASSQVIPGQLAKNIQYF.

This clone was seen just once. V and J are TRBV5-8 and TRBJ2-3, with D tentatively TRBD2 (6 bases). The germline V gene has CDR1 SGHTS and CDR2 YDEGEE. V shed 1 base and J shed 4 bases, with 16 bases lying between them. The CDR3 sequence is 16 residues long. CDR3 in DNA: TGTGCCAGCAGCTTGAGGCTAGCGAATGACCCAGATACGCAGTATTTT. It is translated as CASSLRLANDPDTQYF.

This clone was picked up one time. The rearrangement uses TRBV20-1 and TRBJ2-4, with D tentatively TRBD1 (5 bases). The germline V and J ends were trimmed by 4 bases and 16 bases, with 17 bases remaining between them. This CDR3 is built from 11 residues. CDR1 is DFQATT and CDR2 is SNEGSKA in the germline V gene (reference sequence). For the CDR3, the DNA is TGCAGTGCTACCGAAGGGTCAGGGATATACTTC. Its protein is CSATEGSGIYF.

This clone was seen once. V usage is TRBV2 and J usage is TRBJ2-2; D is unresolved. Germline V gene sequence: CDR1 SNHLY, CDR2 FYNNEI. This CDR3 comprises 18 residues. V gave up 6 bases and J gave up 0 bases, with 20 bases separating them. The CDR3 region is CASRYPSGEETNTGELFF. The CDR3 DNA follows: TGTGCCAGCAGGTATCCTAGTGGTGAAGAGACGAACACCGGGGAGCTGTTTTTT.

This chain uses TRBV4-3 with TRBJ2-2, with 12 bases aligning to TRBD2. Germline loops: CDR1 LGHNA, CDR2 YSLEER. The CDR3 runs to 18 residues. The J segment lost 1 base and the V segment lost 4 bases, leaving 7 bases of the junction unmatched. DNA of the CDR3: TGCGCCAGCAGCCCCGTCCTACTAGCGGGAGGGAACACCGGGGAGCTGTTTTTT. Translation: CASSPVLLAGGNTGELFF.

The chain employs TRBV7-9 and TRBJ2-5; 8 positions match TRBD2. The CDR3 is 15 residues long. J lost 9 bases, V lost 0 bases, and 9 bases had no gene match. Germline lookup yields CDR1 SEHNR and CDR2 FQNEAQ (reference sequence). CDR3 sequence (DNA): TGTGCCAGCAGCTTAGCGAAGTCTAGCGGGTGGCCCCAGTACTTC. It specifies CASSLAKSSGWPQYF.